This TCR beta chain comes out of a study of cytomegalovirus exposure and HLA in healthy donors. Trimming removed 0 bases at V and 1 base at J, with 6 bases between. CDR3 size: 14 residues. Germline V gives CDR1 MGHRA, CDR2 YSYEKL. PCR amplification relied on 60 Vbeta primers (plus 13 Jbeta primers). Sequencing was performed with immunoSEQ multiplex PCR; in TCRdb, only in-frame clones are kept and a portion is missing. The table has about 160,000 clones, 80% to 90% seen once; the top ten hold about 2.1%. The J gene is TRBJ1-1, the V gene TRBV4-1; D is uncertain. The sequenced material came from PBMCs. This sequence was found in a woman aged 18 to 35 in good health and CMV-seronegative. The CDR3 loop reads CASSQDPRNTEAFF. As DNA, the CDR3 is TGCGCCAGCAGCCAAGATCCCAGGAACACTGAAGCTTTCTTT.